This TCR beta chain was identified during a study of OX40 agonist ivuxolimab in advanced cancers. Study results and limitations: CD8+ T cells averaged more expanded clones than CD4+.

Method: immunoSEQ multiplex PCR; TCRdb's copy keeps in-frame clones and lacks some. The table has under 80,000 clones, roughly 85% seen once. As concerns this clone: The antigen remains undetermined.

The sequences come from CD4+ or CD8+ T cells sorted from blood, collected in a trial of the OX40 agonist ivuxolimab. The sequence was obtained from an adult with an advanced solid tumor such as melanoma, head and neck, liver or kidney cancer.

CDR3 sequence: CASSAGQAYEQYF. CDR3 nucleotide sequence: TGCGCCAGCAGCGCCGGACAGGCCTACGAGCAGTACTTC. The chain recombines TRBV5-1 with TRBJ2-7; TRBD1 matches 7 bases. V trimming: 4 bases; J trimming: 2 bases; junction bases outside the gene matches: 3. CDR1 is SGHRS and CDR2 is YFSETQ in the germline V gene. This CDR3 has 13 amino acids.